This T cell receptor beta chain comes out of a study of beta chain features in type 1 diabetes. Per germline, CDR1 DFQATT and CDR2 SNEGSKA (reference sequence). V lost 8 bases, J lost 4 bases, and 12 bases lay in between. The CDR3 totals 11 residues. Sequenced material consisted of expressed TCRB transcripts (all of the isolated RNA was reverse transcribed). Profiling relied on immunoSEQ multiplex PCR, and the TCRdb table lists in-frame clones only, not all of them. The sample lists around 280,000 clones; 8% were seen once. About this clone itself: The antigen remains unidentified.

Study-wide results and caveats: TCRB repertoires of naive, central memory and Treg cells appeared more similar among patients than among healthy donors.

The chain employs TRBV20-1 and TRBJ2-7, with a possible D match to TRBD2 (5 bases). The sequencing input was central memory CD4+ T cells from blood. This sequence was found in a woman between 18 and 29 years old in good health. This CDR3 reads CSTRTGYEQYF. The DNA of the CDR3 is TGCAGTACAAGGACGGGGTACGAGCAGTACTTC.